This TCR beta chain was profiled in a study of cytomegalovirus exposure and HLA in healthy donors. Germline V gene sequence: CDR1 SGHRS, CDR2 YFSETQ. The V gene lost 3 bases and the J gene lost 7 bases, with 13 bases spanning the gap. The CDR3 has 14 amino acids. The PCR had 60 Vbeta and 13 Jbeta primers. Assay used: immunoSEQ multiplex PCR; TCRdb lists only in-frame clones, some missing. Of roughly 150,000 clones listed, 65% to 90% are singletons. This TCR came from a woman between 45 and 65 years old in good health and CMV-seropositive. The chain joins TRBV5-1 to TRBJ1-4; D remains unclear. The sequenced material came from PBMCs. The CDR3 reads CASSSDRSGEKLFF. In DNA form, the CDR3 reads TGCGCCAGCAGCTCGGACCGAAGCGGTGAAAAACTGTTTTTT.